These T cell receptor beta chains were read from a single sample in a study of cytomegalovirus exposure and HLA in healthy donors. The repertoire was sequenced with immunoSEQ multiplex PCR; TCRdb's copy has only in-frame clones and lacks some. The data hold roughly 190,000 clones, with 87% observed a single time. Sequences were obtained from PBMCs. The receptors stem from a man aged 25-45 years in good health and CMV-seronegative. Each CDR3 is given with its conserved first and last residue.

v_call,j_call,cdr3_length,cdr3_aa
TRBV6-6,TRBJ2-3,14,CASSYSGTTDTQYF
TRBV11-2,TRBJ2-1,11,CASSSTSGSFF
TRBV19,TRBJ1-3,15,CASSMDAGSGNTIYF
TRBV12-5,TRBJ2-3,16,CASGLSRQASTDTQYF
TRBV5-1,TRBJ2-5,15,CASSDSQGPQETQYF
TRBV7-9,TRBJ2-1,12,CASTWTSGEQFF
TRBV18,TRBJ2-6,17,CASSLDRVSSGANVLTF
TRBV18,TRBJ1-1,13,CASYITGNTEAFF
TRBV10-3,TRBJ1-3,16,CAISESGTGSGNTIYF
TRBV7-9,TRBJ2-3,14,CASSFGASAPADRF
TRBV28,TRBJ1-1,13,CASSFTGVTEAFF
TRBV4-2,TRBJ2-1,16,CASSQTDREAYNEQFF
TRBV11-2,TRBJ2-3,16,CASSRIRDRLLDTQYF
TRBV19,TRBJ2-1,17,CASQGVWDRSSYNEQFF
TRBV27,TRBJ1-2,13,CASSLSGGLGYTF
TRBV5-6,TRBJ2-2,16,CASSWTGRKNTGELFF
TRBV6-1,TRBJ2-1,15,CASRIETGSYNEQFF
TRBV11-3,TRBJ2-1,15,CASSLGRGGPSEQFF
TRBV9,TRBJ1-5,19,CASRHSRQGRGYSNQPQHF
TRBV5-1,TRBJ1-3,16,CASSIGTANSGNTIYF
TRBV19,TRBJ2-6,15,CAPRGRPLGANVLTF
TRBV6-6,TRBJ1-2,16,CASSYTSQRVPYGYTF
TRBV11-2,TRBJ2-1,16,CASSTGTSGSYNEQFF
TRBV2,TRBJ1-4,13,CASRNPPRGKLFF
TRBV30,TRBJ2-1,14,CAWSPGTGNNEQFF
TRBV28,TRBJ1-1,15,CASSSPSGGNTEAFF
TRBV19,TRBJ1-4,15,CASSIGTQGVEKLFF
TRBV5-6,TRBJ1-2,13,CASSGAPMVGYTF
TRBV4-1,TRBJ1-1,14,CASSQDVRVSEAFF
TRBV13,TRBJ1-6,18,CASSRRQGTSSYNSPLHF
TRBV11-2,TRBJ2-7,13,CASSLGTGPEQYF
TRBV7-2,TRBJ1-5,15,CASSLDGNSNQPQHF
TRBV6-5,TRBJ1-4,15,CASRSTGQGDEKLFF
TRBV4-3,TRBJ2-1,15,CASSLESGGGNEQFF
TRBV2,TRBJ2-7,15,CASSPPLAGGNEQYF
TRBV6-1,TRBJ2-7,15,CASSSLARTSYEQYF
TRBV11-2,TRBJ2-1,13,CASSLDLDNEQFF
TRBV7-2,TRBJ2-7,15,CASSLGQPPTYEQYF
TRBV5-1,TRBJ2-3,11,CASRGTDTQYF
TRBV5-6,TRBJ1-2,12,CASSIQVDGYTF
TRBV27,TRBJ1-5,15,CASSLQPGSNQPQHF
TRBV4-1,TRBJ1-1,14,CASSHHSPNTEAFF
TRBV9,TRBJ2-3,16,CASSVVGMERIDTQYF
TRBV2,TRBJ1-6,14,CASNPGQGGSPLHF
TRBV7-2,TRBJ1-2,13,CASSLWEGVGYTF